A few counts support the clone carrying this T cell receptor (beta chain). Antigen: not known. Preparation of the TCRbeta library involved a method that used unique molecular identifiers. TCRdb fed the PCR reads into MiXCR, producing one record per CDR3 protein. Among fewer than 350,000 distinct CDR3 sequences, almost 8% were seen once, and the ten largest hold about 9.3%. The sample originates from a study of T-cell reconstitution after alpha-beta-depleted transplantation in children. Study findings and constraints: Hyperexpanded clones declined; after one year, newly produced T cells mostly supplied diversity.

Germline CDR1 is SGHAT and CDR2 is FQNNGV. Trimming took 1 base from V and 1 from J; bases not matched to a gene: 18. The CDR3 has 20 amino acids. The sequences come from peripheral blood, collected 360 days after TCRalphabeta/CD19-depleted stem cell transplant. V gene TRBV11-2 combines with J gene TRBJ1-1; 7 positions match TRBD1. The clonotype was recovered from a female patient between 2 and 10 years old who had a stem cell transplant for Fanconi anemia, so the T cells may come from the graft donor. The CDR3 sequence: CASSLVLRAANRGGNTEAFF. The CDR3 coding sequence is TGTGCCAGCAGCTTAGTTTTAAGAGCGGCGAACAGGGGCGGGAACACTGAAGCTTTCTTT.